The rows below give T cell receptor beta chains drawn from one sample of a study of T cells in Graves' hyperthyroidism and ophthalmopathy. TCRdb re-called the multiplex PCR reads with MiXCR, one entry per CDR3 protein. The repertoire holds about 250,000 distinct CDR3 sequences, roughly 15% seen once, with about 30% in the top ten. The sample comprised blood. These receptors originate from a woman aged 50 to 65 with Graves' hyperthyroidism that later progressed to Graves' ophthalmopathy. Both conserved end residues are part of each CDR3. D genes are given only for firm matches. Rows give clone size only sometimes, using once, few, many, or a class for an expanded clone.

TRBV7-2	TRBJ2-3	.	.	CASSQRRGLNTDTQYF	TGTGCCAGCAGCCAAAGAAGGGGTCTTAACACAGATACGCAGTATTTT
TRBV2	TRBJ2-3	.	many	CASSEITGPDTQYF	TGTGCCAGCAGTGAAATAACGGGCCCAGATACGCAGTATTTT
TRBV29-1	TRBJ2-1	.	few	CSALISGLYNEQFF	TGCAGCGCCTTAATTAGCGGTCTCTACAATGAGCAGTTCTTC
TRBV19	TRBJ2-1	TRBD2	.	CASTASLAGAHNEQFF	TGTGCCAGTACCGCCTCACTAGCGGGAGCGCACAATGAGCAGTTCTTC
TRBV6-1	TRBJ2-3	.	few	CASEASGTDTQYF	TGTGCCAGCGAGGCTAGCGGCACAGATACGCAGTATTTT
TRBV18	TRBJ1-1	.	few	CASSPSPGAAGEAFF	TGTGCCAGCTCACCCTCCCCGGGGGCCGCGGGTGAAGCTTTCTTT
TRBV6-6	TRBJ2-2	.	many	CASSYRGRELFF	TGTGCCAGCAGTTACAGGGGTAGGGAGCTGTTTTTT
TRBV11-2	TRBJ2-1	.	.	CASSLTQGGGEQFF	TGTGCCAGCAGCTTAACGCAGGGGGGCGGGGAGCAGTTCTTC
TRBV28	TRBJ2-1	TRBD2	.	CASRGLAEYNEQFF	TGTGCCAGCAGGGGACTAGCGGAGTACAATGAGCAGTTCTTC
TRBV12-3/TRBV12-4	TRBJ2-3	TRBD2	many	CASVERGRTDTQYF	TGTGCCAGCGTGGAGCGGGGGCGCACAGATACGCAGTATTTT
TRBV5-5	TRBJ1-5	.	.	CASSLGPGTYQPQHF	TGTGCCAGCAGCTTGGGCCCGGGGACCTATCAGCCCCAGCATTTT
TRBV11-2	TRBJ1-5	.	many	CASSPHQNQPQHF	TGTGCCAGCAGCCCGCATCAAAATCAGCCCCAGCATTTT
TRBV12-3/TRBV12-4	TRBJ2-5	TRBD1	many	CASNMGQVKETQYF	TGTGCCAGCAACATGGGACAGGTTAAAGAGACCCAGTACTTC
TRBV11-2	TRBJ2-7	TRBD2	many	CASSLRGLGLYEQYF	TGTGCCAGCAGCTTAAGGGGACTAGGGCTATACGAGCAGTACTTC
TRBV19	TRBJ1-1	.	many	CASSISRGLGTRTEAFF	TGTGCCAGTAGTATCTCCAGGGGATTGGGAACGAGGACTGAAGCTTTCTTT
TRBV12-3/TRBV12-4	TRBJ2-7	TRBD2	many	CASTPRGSTYEQYF	TGTGCCTCGACCCCCCGCGGGAGTACCTACGAGCAGTACTTC
TRBV5-1	TRBJ2-1	TRBD2	.	CASSSGGGGYNEQFF	TGCGCCAGCAGCTCGGGAGGGGGGGGATACAATGAGCAGTTCTTC
TRBV6-1	TRBJ2-2	TRBD1	many	CASRSGTANTGELFF	TGTGCCAGCAGGTCCGGGACAGCGAACACCGGGGAGCTGTTTTTT
TRBV29-1	TRBJ1-4	TRBD1	many	CSVLITGGTNEKLFF	TGCAGCGTTCTGATCACAGGGGGAACTAATGAAAAACTGTTTTTT